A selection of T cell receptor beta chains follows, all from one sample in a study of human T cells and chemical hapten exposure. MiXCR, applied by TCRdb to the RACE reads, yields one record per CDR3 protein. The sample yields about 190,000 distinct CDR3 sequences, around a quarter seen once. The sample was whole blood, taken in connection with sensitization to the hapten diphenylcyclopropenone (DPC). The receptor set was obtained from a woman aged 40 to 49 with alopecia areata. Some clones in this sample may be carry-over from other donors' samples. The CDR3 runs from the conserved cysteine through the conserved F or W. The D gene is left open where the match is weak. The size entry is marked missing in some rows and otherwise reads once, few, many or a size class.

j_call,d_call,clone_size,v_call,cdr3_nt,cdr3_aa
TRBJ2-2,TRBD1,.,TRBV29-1,TGCAGCGGTAGGACAGGCCCCACCGGGGAGCTGTTTTTT,CSGRTGPTGELFF
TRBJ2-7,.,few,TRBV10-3,TGTGCCATCAGTCGGACGGACTACGAGCAGTACTTC,CAISRTDYEQYF
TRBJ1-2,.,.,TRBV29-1,TGCAGCGTTGACTCACAGCTATTCGGCTACACCTTC,CSVDSQLFGYTF
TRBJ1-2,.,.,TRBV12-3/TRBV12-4,TGTGCCAGCAGTCGGCAGGACTATGGCTACACCTTC,CASSRQDYGYTF
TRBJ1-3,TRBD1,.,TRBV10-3,TGTGCCATCAGGGAGGACAGGAGCTCTGGAAACACCATATATTTT,CAIREDRSSGNTIYF
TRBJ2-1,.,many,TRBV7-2,TGTGCCAGCGGGCGATACAATGAGCAGTTCTTC,CASGRYNEQFF
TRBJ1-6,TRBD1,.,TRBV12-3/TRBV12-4,TGTGCCAGCAGTTCCGGGACAGGGGAATCACCCCTCCACTTT,CASSSGTGESPLHF
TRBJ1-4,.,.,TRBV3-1,TGTGCCAGCAGCCAAGATGGACAGAGTGCAACTAATGAAAAACTGTTTTTT,CASSQDGQSATNEKLFF
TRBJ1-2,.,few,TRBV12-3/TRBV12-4,TGTGCCAGCAGTTTACCAGCTAACTATGGCTACACCTTC,CASSLPANYGYTF
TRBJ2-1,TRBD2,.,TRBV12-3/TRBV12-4,TGTGCCAGCAGTGTGGATAGCGGGGTGGGGGTTCGAGAGCAGTTCTTC,CASSVDSGVGVREQFF
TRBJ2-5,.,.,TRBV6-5,TGTGCCAGCAGTTACTCAGGGACGACAGAGACCCAGTACTTC,CASSYSGTTETQYF
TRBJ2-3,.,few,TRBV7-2,TGTGCCAGCAGCTTAGCTATCGGAGAAAGCACAGATACGCAGTATTTT,CASSLAIGESTDTQYF
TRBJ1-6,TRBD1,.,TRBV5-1,TGCGCCAGCAGCTTGGTTCGGACAGGGACTTCACCCCTCCACTTT,CASSLVRTGTSPLHF
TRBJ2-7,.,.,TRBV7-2,TGTGCCAGCAGCCAAAAGGACAGACTTCCACCCTACGAGCAGTACTTC,CASSQKDRLPPYEQYF
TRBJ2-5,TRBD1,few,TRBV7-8,TGTGCCAGCAGTCAAAGACAGGGTCGACAAGAGACCCAGTACTTC,CASSQRQGRQETQYF
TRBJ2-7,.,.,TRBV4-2,TGTGCCAGCAGCCAAGCTTTCGAGTCCAACGAGCAGTACTTC,CASSQAFESNEQYF
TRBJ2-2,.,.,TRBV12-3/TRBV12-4,TGTGCCAGCAGCCGGCTCAGGGGGGACAATGCCGGGGAGCTGTTTTTT,CASSRLRGDNAGELFF
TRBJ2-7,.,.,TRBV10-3,TGTGCCACCAGACTCGGGACGGCTGCCTACGAGCAGTACTTC,CATRLGTAAYEQYF
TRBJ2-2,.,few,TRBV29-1,TGCAGCGTTTTAGGACAGATGAACACCGGGGAGCTGTTTTTT,CSVLGQMNTGELFF
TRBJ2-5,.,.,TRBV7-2,TGTGCCAGCAGAGCGGCTAGCGATGAGACCCAGTACTTC,CASRAASDETQYF
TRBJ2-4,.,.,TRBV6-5,TGTGCCAGCAGTTACACCGATCGAAACATTCAGTACTTC,CASSYTDRNIQYF
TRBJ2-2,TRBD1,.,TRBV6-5,TGTGCCAGCAGCGCACAGGGGGCGGCCGCCGGGGAGCTGTTTTTT,CASSAQGAAAGELFF
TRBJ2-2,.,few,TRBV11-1,TGTGCCAGCAGCCTGACAGTCCCCACCGGGGAGCTGTTTTTT,CASSLTVPTGELFF
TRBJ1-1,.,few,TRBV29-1,TGCAGCGTGGGGGAGGGGAACACTGAAGCTTTCTTT,CSVGEGNTEAFF
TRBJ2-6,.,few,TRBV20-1,TGCAGTGCTAGACAGGGACCCATTTCTGGGGCCAACGTCCTGACTTTC,CSARQGPISGANVLTF
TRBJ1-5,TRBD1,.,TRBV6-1,TGTGCCAGCAGCGAGGGACAGGGCCCCAATCAGCCCCAGCATTTT,CASSEGQGPNQPQHF
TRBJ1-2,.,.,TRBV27,TGTGCCAGCAGTTTAAGGGGCGGTGGCTATGGCTACAACTTC,CASSLRGGGYGYNF
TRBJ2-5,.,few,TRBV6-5,TGTGCCAGCAGTCGTTCTAGAGTCGCGGAGACCCAGTACTTC,CASSRSRVAETQYF
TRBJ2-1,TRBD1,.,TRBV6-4,TGTGCCAGCAGTAGGCAGGGGGAATACAATGAGCAGTTCTTC,CASSRQGEYNEQFF
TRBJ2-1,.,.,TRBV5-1,TGCGCCAGCAGCTCGGGAGCAGGAGGGGGTTTCAATGAGCAGTTCTTC,CASSSGAGGGFNEQFF
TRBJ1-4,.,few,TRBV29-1,TGCAGCGCCCGCACCGGGACGGCTAATGAAAAACTGTTTTTT,CSARTGTANEKLFF
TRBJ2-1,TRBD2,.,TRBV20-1,TGCAGTGCTAGTTCCTTAGCGGGAGGCCCCAATGAGCAGTTCTTC,CSASSLAGGPNEQFF
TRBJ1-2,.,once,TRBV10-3,TGTGCCATCCGACCGAGAACACTTGATCATAACTATGGCTACACCTTC,CAIRPRTLDHNYGYTF
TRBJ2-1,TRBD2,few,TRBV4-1,TGCGCCAGCAGCCCGCAAGCGGGAGGTTACTCCTACAATGAGCAGTTCTTC,CASSPQAGGYSYNEQFF
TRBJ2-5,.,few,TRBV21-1,TGTGCCAGCAGCCTCGCAGGGGGCGCCCAGACCCAGTACTTC,CASSLAGGAQTQYF
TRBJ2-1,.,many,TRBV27,TGTGCCAGCATTTCGTCCGGGAGAGGTTTGAATGAGCAGTTCTTC,CASISSGRGLNEQFF
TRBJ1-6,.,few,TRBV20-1,TGCAGTGCTAGCCCCGGGACATCGACTTCACCCCTCCACTTT,CSASPGTSTSPLHF
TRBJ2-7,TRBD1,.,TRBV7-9,TGTGCCAGCAGACGGACAGGGGGCTCCAGGGCCTACGAGCAGTACTTC,CASRRTGGSRAYEQYF
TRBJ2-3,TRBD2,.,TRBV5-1,TGCGCCAGCAGCTCGGGACTAGCGGAATCAGATACGCAGTATTTT,CASSSGLAESDTQYF
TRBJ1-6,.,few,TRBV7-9,TGTGCCAGCAGCTTACCAGGGTCTAATTCACCCCTCCACTTT,CASSLPGSNSPLHF